Below, 7 T cell receptor beta chains from the same sample are listed, as sequenced in a study of shared clonotypes between healthy human individuals. The repertoire was sequenced with immunoSEQ multiplex PCR; TCRdb's copy has only in-frame clones and lacks some. The table lists approximately 1.4 million clones, under 99% of them singletons. Sequenced: naive CD4+ T cells sorted from blood. Subset defined: CD45RA+ positively selected. These receptors all stem from a man between 25 and 39 years old in good health.

This chain joins TRBV29-1 and TRBJ1-1, with D unresolved. The germline V gene has CDR1 SQVTM and CDR2 ANQGSEA. This CDR3 comprises 12 residues. Trimming removed 5 bases from V and 1 base from J, with 8 bases in between. The CDR3 sequence: CSVRFGNTEAFF. The CDR3, as DNA: TGCAGCGTTAGATTTGGGAACACTGAAGCTTTCTTT.

The chain uses TRBV18 and TRBJ1-3; tentatively, D is TRBD1 (6 bases). Germline V CDR1 and CDR2: KGHSH, LQKENI. Trimming cost V 1 base and J 1 base, with 11 bases left between them. The CDR3 extends over 16 amino acids. The CDR3: CASSPRVTGSGNTIYF. The CDR3 nucleotides are TGTGCCAGCTCACCACGGGTGACAGGTTCTGGAAACACCATATATTTT.

V and J are TRBV19 and TRBJ1-1, with 8 bases lining up with TRBD1. CDR1 LNHDA and CDR2 SQIVND come from the germline V gene (reference sequence). The CDR3 totals 14 residues. V lost 5 bases to trimming and J lost 1 base; unmatched junction nucleotides: 3. This CDR3 is CASSLGTGNTEAFF. In nucleotides, the CDR3 is TGTGCCAGTAGTCTGGGGACAGGGAACACTGAAGCTTTCTTT.

This chain joins TRBV10-3 and TRBJ2-7, with 9 bases aligning to TRBD2. Germline V lookup: CDR1 ENHRY, CDR2 SYGVKD. J gave up 3 bases and V 10 bases, and 22 bases lay outside the gene matches. The CDR3 consists of 18 residues. CDR3 nucleotide sequence: TGTGCCACTGAGAAGAGTCCTACTAGCGGGTCGGAAGTCTACGAGCAGTACTTC. Amino acid sequence: CATEKSPTSGSEVYEQYF.

The CDR3 loop is CASSLGFSRNTEAFF. The CDR3 nucleotides read TGTGCCAGCAGCTTGGGATTTAGCAGGAACACTGAAGCTTTCTTT. V gene TRBV5-8 combines with J gene TRBJ1-1; no firm D call. The CDR3 is made up of 15 amino acids. V lost 0 bases and J lost 1, with 10 bases in between. Germline V lookup: CDR1 SGHTS, CDR2 YDEGEE.

The chain links TRBV5-1 to TRBJ1-2; 8 bases agree with TRBD1. After removal of 0 bases from V and 12 bases from J, the junction contained 10 bases not matched to a gene. CDR3 length: 14 residues. The V gene's germline CDR1 is SGHRS and CDR2 YFSETQ. CDR3: CASSLAQGASPNTF. The DNA of the CDR3 is TGCGCCAGCAGCTTGGCCCAGGGGGCCTCTCCCAACACCTTC.

The chain joins TRBV7-9 to TRBJ1-2, with TRBD1 identical over 7 bases. CDR1 is SEHNR and CDR2 is FQNEAQ in the germline V gene (reference sequence). The CDR3 runs 16 residues. V was clipped by 5 bases and J by 5 bases; unmatched bases: 14. The chain's CDR3 is CASSRPPPGQLYGYTF. The DNA for the CDR3 is TGTGCCAGCAGCCGTCCACCGCCGGGACAGTTATATGGCTACACCTTC.